The sample holds one count of the clone carrying this T cell receptor (beta chain). In the authors' methods: Amplification from reference gene primers served as the basis for estimated nucleated cell counts. The table came from immunoSEQ multiplex PCR; TCRdb's copy has only in-frame clones and leaves some out. V and J calls and clone size are as listed in that table; D and trimming were resolved from the DNA. The sample yields 200,000 or so clones, 86% seen once. This specimen comes from a study of blood T cell repertoires in COVID-19. The overall study: Samples of COVID-19 (acute and convalescent) were obtained from the United States, Italy and Spain. PBMCs, B-cell-depleted T cells, or T cells provided the cDNA or gDNA that made up the material.

With 1 base removed from V and 2 bases from J, the gap between germline ends came to 18 bases. Germline values: CDR1 MGHRA, CDR2 YSYEKL. The CDR3 runs to 19 residues. The sequence derives from a man older than 75 with acute or convalescent COVID-19. This rearrangement joins TRBV4-1 to TRBJ2-6; possible D gene TRBD1, 5 bases. Sequenced: peripheral blood. The CDR3 spells CASSQGVTETVAGANVLTF. The CDR3 nucleotides are TGCGCCAGCAGCCAAGGGGTTACAGAGACAGTAGCTGGGGCCAACGTCCTGACTTTC.